This T cell receptor (beta chain) was sequenced in a study of shared clonotypes between healthy human individuals. Study outcomes and limitations: Researchers found naive subsets generally carried larger estimated richness than memory subsets.

None of the donors, who were healthy HIV-negative adults, had recently had acute infections or vaccinations. CD4+ cells underwent separation, giving CD45RA+ naive and CD45RA-negative memory subsets. V was clipped by 5 bases and J by 4 bases; unmatched bases: 9. Germline V CDR1 and CDR2: MNHEY, SMNVEV (reference sequence). The CDR3 length is 17 residues. Here immunoSEQ multiplex PCR was the method, and the copy in TCRdb shows in-frame clones only, minus some. The sample yields some 2.1 million clones, 90% to 95% seen once. A remark on this clone: Its antigen remains unknown.

The sample taken for sequencing was naive CD4+ T cells sorted from blood. Described subset: CD45RA+ positively selected. This clonotype was obtained from a man between 18 and 35 years old in good health. This chain connects TRBV27 to TRBJ2-6; 9 nucleotides match TRBD1. CDR3 DNA: TGTGCCAGCAGTCGGACAGGGGCCAACTTGGGGGCCAACGTCCTGACTTTC. It yields the protein CASSRTGANLGANVLTF.